This T cell receptor beta chain originates from a study of T cell changes during pregnancy in multiple sclerosis (dated by TCRdb to the late 2010s). In terms of the full investigation: In women with multiple sclerosis, the researchers looked at how the T cell repertoire shifted as pregnancy progressed.

Here V drops 2 bases and J drops 4 bases, and the junction holds 3 bases not matched to any gene. The germline V gene provides CDR1 LGHNA and CDR2 YSLEER. There are 15 amino acids in the CDR3, from cysteine to phenylalanine inclusive. The sequence is cut down to CDR3 DNA, 45 bases in frame from base 1. Note on this clone: There is no known antigen for this receptor. No base quality values were provided; no much bigger clone lies one nucleotide off.

Libraries were constructed by the immunoSEQ multiplex PCR assay. TCRdb took this table from immuneACCESS and kept in-frame rearrangements with V and J called. Such tables lack part of the clones; where checked against another copy, unresolved V genes explain under half of the gap, and the rest is unexplained. This sample holds 25,000 to 35,000 clones; about 89% were observed only once. The ten biggest clones cover about 6.9% of the sample. The specimen was CD8+ T cells from peripheral blood mononuclear cells, collected in the second trimester of pregnancy. The rearrangement combines TRBV4-3 with TRBJ1-3, and 9 bases in between align with TRBD1. This TCR was recovered from a female donor with multiple sclerosis, enrolled in a pregnancy study. CDR3 reads: CASSQYRGLGNTIYF. The bases are TGCGCCAGCAGCCAATACAGGGGGCTAGGAAACACCATATATTTT.